This T cell receptor beta chain was sequenced in a study of technical replicates of blood from a few donors. Here immunoSEQ multiplex PCR was the method, and the copy in TCRdb shows in-frame clones only, minus some. The sample records some 91,000 clones, almost 96% being singletons. CDR3 length: 15 amino acids. V was trimmed by 3 bases and J by 2 bases, leaving 12 bases between them. Germline-derived CDR1 and CDR2 are SGHVS and FNYEAQ. The specimen was T cells isolated from PBMCs. The TCR originated in a human donor in good health. The chain is built from TRBV7-6 and TRBJ2-3; D is perhaps TRBD1 (6 bases). In DNA, the CDR3 is TGTGCCAGCAGCTTGGGGGCTAGTATCACAGATACGCAGTATTTT. Amino acids: CASSLGASITDTQYF.